This entry concerns a single TCR beta chain. The antigen it recognizes is unknown. Base-call qualities are not available, and no considerably larger clone is one nucleotide away. Reading from cysteine to phenylalanine, the CDR3 counts 15 amino acids. CDR3 DNA only is kept here, 45 bases in frame from base 1. CDR1 and CDR2, looked up from the germline V gene, are KGHSH and LQKENI. V is reduced by 3 bases and J by 0 bases, leaving a spacing of 8 bases between them. Participants were included only if at least one PBMC sample before ART initiation and at least two post-ART samples were available. All participants with HIV were treated in the United States of America. Before DNA extraction, cryopreserved samples of roughly 0.9-11 million PBMC were thawed and washed. At the time of the earliest PBMC sample, participants with HIV were aged between about 23 and 54 years. PBMC samples from each participant spanned 1-4 timepoints before ART initiation and 2-8 timepoints after ART initiation, with a median of 7 samples. Serial HIV viral load, CD4+ T-cell count, ART history and demographic data were obtained for every participant. A Qiagen kit on a QIAcube was used to extract genomic DNA from unsorted PBMC, with samples processed in batches of 12.

This sample was taken from a study of long-term antiretroviral therapy in people with HIV (dated by TCRdb to between 2021 and 2024). A note on the overall study: The earliest samples were collected approximately a decade before the 2015 WHO recommendation for immediate ART, a period when ART was typically delayed until CD4 counts fell. Whether ART initiation and durable HIV suppression were associated with changes in peripheral blood TRB repertoire composition and diversity was tested in a retrospective serial study. A total of 150 to 200 cryopreserved PBMC samples came from 30 adults with confirmed HIV infection and were collected serially over a mean of approximately 6 years (range 1-12). Among the 25 to 30 participants with HIV, eleven were female. No cross-contamination during QIAcube processing was seen in test extractions of a monoclonal T-cell line run alongside a few dozen polyclonal samples. What the authors observed across the whole study: A significant increase in TRB diversity was found to be associated with ART initiation, although TRB diversity was observed to remain significantly below that of transplant donor controls even after long-term ART. Expanded TRB clones identified before ART initiation dominated the repertoire across all time points, though the dominance fluctuated and decreased in many PLHIV after ART. Because pre-ART samples had limited cell numbers, unsorted PBMC were profiled rather than sorted CD4+ and CD8+ T cells. Samples dated from the mid-2000s to the late 2010s, and the ART regimens used may be less effective than current ones. Inferences about post-ART repertoire changes are limited because no data were available on ART adherence, viral resistance or therapy changes. Owing to limited PBMC availability, only the TCR beta chain was sequenced, without alpha chain pairing. Compared with controls, HIV repertoires had narrower CDR3 length ranges, and the network structure pointed to an antigen-experienced repertoire that shifted only slightly toward naive after ART.

Sequencing of the TRB variable region was done with the immunoSEQ hsTCRB v3.0 assay at survey level resolution. The targeted TRB sequencing depth was about 35,000-55,000 T-cell genomes per sample. Pooled TRB libraries were sequenced on an Illumina MiSeq with a v3 150-cycle kit. As for how the authors treated the data: Repertoire analysis ran in R within a reproducible Nextflow workflow covering QC, data transformation and analysis. LymphoSeq2, an R package for exploring AIRR-Seq data, was used to implement the custom analyses. A handful of samples yielding fewer than 5000 total TRB sequences were excluded, leaving 150 to 200 analyzed HIV repertoires. Among the approximately 190 retained HIV repertoires, approximately 61 were collected before ART initiation and some 130 after ART initiation. Repertoires were downsampled to 5000 TRB nucleotide sequences, and summary statistics were averaged over 100 downsampling iterations. TRB sequences were retained for analysis only if CDR3 regions of at least seven amino acids were present. Diversity was measured with a Shannon entropy-derived clonality score and the Gini coefficient. In the repertoire networks, any two of the top 5000 CDR3 amino acid sequences were connected whenever the two sequences differed by an edit distance of one. Antigen specificity groups and MHC restriction were predicted for TRB CDR3 amino acid sequences with GLIPH2. CDR3 amino acid sequences were matched against VDJdb and McPAS-TCR to flag known CMV, EBV, HIV or tissue antigen associations. Pre-ART, post-ART and control groups were compared with Wilcoxon signed-rank tests and Holm-Bonferroni correction. The table comes from immuneACCESS by way of TCRdb, which keeps in-frame sequences with V and J called. Part of the clones is missing from these tables; in studies checked, under half for an unresolved V gene and the rest for unknown reasons. That table supplies the V and J calls and clone size; D and trimming were determined from the DNA. The sample records 25,000 to 35,000 clones, 75% to 90% of which are singletons. The ten most abundant clones make up roughly 3.8% of the sample.

This specimen consisted of unsorted PBMCs, obtained 0.8 years before starting antiretroviral therapy. The rearrangement combines TRBV18 with TRBJ1-4, with the D gene call left open. This TCR was recovered from a man aged 18-30 years with HIV. CDR3 loop: CASSPAVATNEKLFF. The nucleotide sequence reads as follows: TGTGCCAGCTCACCGGCAGTTGCAACTAATGAAAAACTGTTTTTT.